Given below is one T cell receptor (beta chain) in context. Its specificity is unknown. It was with a sample-barcoded 5' primer and a J-beta primer mix that a second PCR of about 6 to 11 cycles was run. Every molecule of cDNA carried a tag from a template-switch adaptor with 12 random nucleotides. TCRdb recomputed calls from the 5' RACE reads with MiXCR, one row per CDR3 protein. The sample has hundreds of thousands of distinct CDR3 sequences; roughly 35% are singletons. V was pared by 0 bases and J by 4 bases, with 2 bases of the junction left unmatched. CDR3 size: 14 residues. Per the germline V gene, CDR1 is SNHLY and CDR2 is FYNNEI. The sample originates from a study of blood T cells in healthy people across ages. Study-level results: Diversity was estimated from one million T cells, and these estimates were considered underestimates. Among long-lived donors, naive CD4+ cells were more numerous and diversity higher than in aged donors.

This chain connects TRBV2 to TRBJ1-2, with 7 bases fitting TRBD1. The specimen sequenced was blood. This TCR came from a man younger than 30 in good health. The DNA for the CDR3 is TGTGCCAGCAGTGAAGCTAGACAGGGCTATGGCTACACCTTC. Its translation is CASSEARQGYGYTF. Using reference TRBV2 and TRBJ1-2 for the parts outside the CDR3, the full variable domain is EPEVTQTPSHQVTQMGQEVILRCVPISNHLYFYWYRQILGQKVEFLVSFYNNEISEKSEIFDDQFSVERPDGSNFTLKIRSTKLEDSAMYFCASSEARQGYGYTFGSGTRLTVV.